These 32 T cell receptor beta chains originate from one sample sequenced in a study of T cells in localized non-small cell lung cancer. Method: immunoSEQ multiplex PCR; TCRdb's copy keeps in-frame clones and lacks some. The data show approximately 88,000 clones, with roughly 93% seen just once and over 4% held by the top ten. Here the sequenced sample was PBMCs, taken before any cancer treatment. The receptor set was obtained from a woman between 35 and 70 years old with stage II squamous cell lung carcinoma.

This chain links TRBV27 with TRBJ2-7; TRBD1 aligns across 9 bases. Unmatched junction bases numbered 7, after V lost 0 bases and J lost 1 base. Germline values: CDR1 MNHEY, CDR2 SMNVEV (reference sequence). This CDR3 spans 17 amino acids. In DNA form, the CDR3 reads TGTGCCAGCAGTTTATCGAGAGGGGACAGGGCATCCTACGAGCAGTACTTC. It is translated as CASSLSRGDRASYEQYF.

The V gene is TRBV11-2, the J gene TRBJ2-3; 8 bases match TRBD2. Germline trimming cut 0 bases from V and 2 bases from J; bases unmatched to any gene: 4. Germline CDR1 SGHAT, CDR2 FQNNGV. The CDR3 has 16 amino acids. The CDR3 nucleotides are TGTGCCAGCAGCTTAGAGAGCGGGAGCTACACAGATACGCAGTATTTT. Its protein product is CASSLESGSYTDTQYF.

V gene TRBV6-5 combines with J gene TRBJ2-6, with 7 bases that match TRBD2. Germline CDR1 MNHEY, CDR2 SVGAGI. CDR3 length: 15 amino acids. The V gene end was trimmed by 2 bases and the J gene end by 2 bases; junction bases not matched to a gene: 0. The CDR3 region has the DNA TGTGCCAGCAGTTACCGGGGGGCTGGGGCCAACGTCCTGACTTTC. This codes for CASSYRGAGANVLTF.

This chain links TRBV11-1 with TRBJ1-5; D is undetermined. The CDR3 consists of 13 residues. Germline CDR1 reads SGHAT; CDR2 reads FQDESV (reference sequence). V gave up 1 base and J gave up 5 bases, with 6 bases separating them. CDR3 DNA sequence: TGTGCCAGCAGCTTAGGGCCCGATCAGCCCCAGCATTTT. Its translation: CASSLGPDQPQHF.

This clone was seen once. The chain employs TRBV7-6 and TRBJ1-6, with TRBD1 matching over 7 bases. This CDR3 has 15 amino acids. The germline CDR1 and CDR2 sequences are SGHVS and FNYEAQ. The ends lost 7 bases at V and 7 bases at J; junction bases unmatched: 10. CDR3 coding DNA: TGTGCCAGCACCCCCTCGACAGGGATGAATTCACCCCTCCACTTT. Translation gives CASTPSTGMNSPLHF.

The chain joins TRBV15 to TRBJ1-1; no firm D call. Germline V CDR1 and CDR2: LNHNV, YYDKDF (reference sequence). Deletions cut 6 bases from V and 8 bases from J, with 10 bases between. This CDR3 has 11 residues. This CDR3 reads CATSTISEAFF. DNA for the CDR3: TGTGCCACCAGTACTATTTCCGAAGCTTTCTTT. Based on the CDR3 plus reference TRBV15 and TRBJ1-1, the full variable domain is DAMVIQNPRYQVTQFGKPVTLSCSQTLNHNVMYWYQQKSSQAPKLLFHYYDKDFNNEADTPDNFQSRRPNTSFCFLDIRSPGLGDTAMYLCATSTISEAFFGQGTRLTVV.

The V call is TRBV25-1, the J call TRBJ2-1; D remains unclear. The V and J ends lost 6 bases and 3 bases respectively, with 9 bases between them. CDR1 MGHDK and CDR2 SYGVNS come from the germline V gene. This CDR3 is 13 amino acids long. The CDR3 loop reads CASRGISYNEQFF. The CDR3 DNA follows: TGTGCCAGCAGGGGGATTAGCTACAATGAGCAGTTCTTC.

The chain links TRBV27 to TRBJ2-3; 10 bases agree with TRBD1. The CDR3 consists of 14 residues. CDR1 is MNHEY and CDR2 is SMNVEV in the germline V gene (reference sequence). V dropped 11 bases and J dropped 5; count of bases not matched to a gene: 10. The CDR3 DNA reads TGTGCCTCATCCGCGACAGGGGGCATAGATACGCAGTATTTT. This translates into CASSATGGIDTQYF.

The V gene is TRBV7-8, the J gene TRBJ2-1; D is possibly TRBD2 (6 bases). This CDR3 has 11 amino acids. The V gene's germline CDR1 is SGHVS and CDR2 FQNEAQ. V lost 2 bases and J 12 bases, leaving 8 bases between the germline ends. Here the CDR3 reads CASSLRDLQFF. The CDR3 DNA reads TGTGCCAGCAGCTTAAGGGACTTGCAGTTCTTC.

This clone showed up just a few times. The chain couples TRBV5-4 to TRBJ2-7, with 8 bases aligning to TRBD1. In germline, CDR1 is SGHNT, CDR2 YYREEE (reference sequence). The V gene end was trimmed by 0 bases and the J gene end by 5 bases; junction bases not matched to a gene: 4. The CDR3 has 14 residues. This chain's CDR3 is CASSLAGQGHEQYF. Here the CDR3 DNA reads TGTGCCAGCAGCTTGGCCGGACAGGGACACGAGCAGTACTTC.

The chain has TRBV27 and TRBJ1-4; no firm D call. Looked up from germline, CDR1 is MNHEY and CDR2 is SMNVEV (reference sequence). V was pared by 0 bases and J by 7 bases, with 9 bases between. The CDR3 length is 14 residues. The CDR3 sequence is CASSLSVVGEKLFF. The CDR3 DNA reads as TGTGCCAGCAGTTTATCGGTGGTAGGTGAAAAACTGTTTTTT.

The chain employs TRBV19 and TRBJ2-2; no reliable D call. This CDR3 contains 14 residues. Trimming removed 6 bases from V and 0 bases from J, with 8 bases in between. Germline V gene sequence: CDR1 LNHDA, CDR2 SQIVND (reference sequence). In nucleotides, the CDR3 is TGTGCCAGTAGCCCGGGTTCGAACACCGGGGAGCTGTTTTTT. Its protein is CASSPGSNTGELFF.

This chain links TRBV5-1 with TRBJ2-2; a possible D gene is TRBD1 (5 bases). The CDR3 runs to 16 residues. From germline, CDR1 is SGHRS and CDR2 YFSETQ. Trimming removed 0 bases at V and 4 bases at J, with 13 bases between. The CDR3 DNA follows: TGCGCCAGCAGCTTGGACGCAGGGCCCGGCACCGGGGAGCTGTTTTTT. Its translation: CASSLDAGPGTGELFF.

V usage is TRBV2 and J usage is TRBJ2-1; 8 bases are a match to TRBD2. The CDR3 covers 15 residues. CDR1 SNHLY and CDR2 FYNNEI come from the germline V gene. Losses at the gene ends were 2 bases for V and 3 bases for J; bases not matched to a gene: 3. This CDR3 reads CASSEREGSYNEQFF. The CDR3 DNA sequence: TGTGCCAGCAGTGAACGGGAGGGCAGCTACAATGAGCAGTTCTTC.

The DNA for the CDR3 is TGTGCCAGCAGTGAAGCGGGACAGGGACTCTATAGCAATCAGCCCCAGCATTTT. Translation: CASSEAGQGLYSNQPQHF. The V and J genes are TRBV2 and TRBJ1-5; 9 bases align to TRBD1. The CDR3 spans 18 residues. Germline V lookup: CDR1 SNHLY, CDR2 FYNNEI. Unmatched junction bases numbered 6, after V lost 0 bases and J lost 0 bases.

The chain employs TRBV18 and TRBJ1-5; TRBD1 matches at 8 bases. The CDR3 loop spans 15 amino acids. Trimming took 3 bases from V and 6 from J; bases not matched to a gene: 7. Germline-derived CDR1 and CDR2 are KGHSH and LQKENI. CDR3 DNA: TGTGCCAGCTCACCGTCCGGGACAGGCACTCAGCCCCAGCATTTT. Protein product: CASSPSGTGTQPQHF.

The chain is built from TRBV28 and TRBJ2-5; TRBD2 aligns across 9 bases. Germline V CDR1 and CDR2: MDHEN, SYDVKM. The CDR3 runs to 14 residues. Trimming took 2 bases from V and 3 from J; bases not matched to a gene: 1. The CDR3 nucleotides read TGTGCCAGCAGTTTAGGCGGGAGGGAAGAGACCCAGTACTTC. As protein: CASSLGGREETQYF.

This clone appeared a single time. J is TRBJ2-7 and V is TRBV7-9; TRBD1 matches at 10 bases. Germline-derived CDR1 and CDR2 are SEHNR and FQNEAQ (reference sequence). The CDR3 extends over 14 amino acids. Unmatched junction bases numbered 6, after V lost 5 bases and J lost 5 bases. Written as DNA, the CDR3 is TGTGCCAGCAGCCCGACGGGACAGGGGCACGAGCAGTACTTC. Translating gives CASSPTGQGHEQYF.

This rearrangement joins TRBV28 to TRBJ1-1; no reliable D call. There are 13 residues in the CDR3. Germline V gene data show CDR1 as MDHEN and CDR2 as SYDVKM. V lost 5 bases, J lost 7 bases, and 14 bases lay in between. This CDR3 reads CASSLSSPNEAFF. Written as DNA, the CDR3 is TGTGCCAGCAGTCTAAGCAGTCCCAATGAAGCTTTCTTT.

The J gene is TRBJ2-2, the V gene TRBV6-5, with TRBD2 as a possible D gene (6 bases). Germline CDR1 reads MNHEY; CDR2 reads SVGAGI. V lost 7 bases to trimming and J lost 5 bases, with 17 bases between them. CDR3 length: 15 residues. CDR3 loop: CASTPGTYMTGELFF. In DNA, the CDR3 is TGTGCCAGCACGCCAGGGACTTATATGACCGGGGAGCTGTTTTTT.

This chain joins TRBV10-1 and TRBJ2-1, with D perhaps being TRBD1 or TRBD2 (5 bases each). Germline values: CDR1 WNHNN, CDR2 SYGVQD (reference sequence). The CDR3 extends over 16 amino acids. The V end lost 3 bases, the J end lost 0 bases, and 12 bases lay between the germline ends. CDR3 loop: CASSESAGSSYNEQFF. As DNA, the CDR3 is TGCGCCAGCAGTGAATCGGCAGGGAGCTCCTACAATGAGCAGTTCTTC.

In DNA form, the CDR3 reads TGTGCCAGCGATAACAGGGGGAACACTGAAGCTTTCTTT. It encodes CASDNRGNTEAFF. This rearrangement joins TRBV19 to TRBJ1-1; 7 nucleotides match TRBD1. This CDR3 has 13 amino acids. V gave up 9 bases and J gave up 1 base; unmatched junction bases: 5. Germline CDR1 is LNHDA and CDR2 is SQIVND (reference sequence).

Concerning this clone itself: The junction shows a germline mismatch at one end, possibly a read error. This chain's CDR3 is CSVEGSSPREQFF. The CDR3 DNA sequence: TGCAGCGTCGAAGGGTCGTCTCCTCGTGAGCAGTTCTTC. The chain joins TRBV29-1 to TRBJ2-1, with D hard to call. The CDR3 extends over 13 amino acids. Germline CDR1 is SQVTM and CDR2 is ANQGSEA.

The rearrangement joins TRBV9 to TRBJ2-2, with D possibly TRBD2 on 6 matching bases. Germline CDR1 SGDLS, CDR2 YYNGEE. Trimming pared 2 bases from V and 1 base from J, leaving 6 bases between. CDR3 length equals 14 residues. The CDR3 DNA reads as TGTGCCAGCAGCGTGGGGGGGAACACCGGGGAGCTGTTTTTT. Amino acid sequence: CASSVGGNTGELFF.

The chain carries TRBV9 and TRBJ2-6; D is uncertain. The CDR3 covers 15 residues. The ends were cut back, 6 bases at V and 4 bases at J, with 14 bases in the middle. The germline CDR1 and CDR2 sequences are SGDLS and YYNGEE. As DNA, the CDR3 is TGTGCCAGCAAAGGCCAGTCGGGCGGGGCCAACGTCCTGACTTTC. Amino acid sequence: CASKGQSGGANVLTF.

This clone was detected only once. The chain carries TRBV6-1 and TRBJ1-2; D call uncertain. CDR3 length equals 11 residues. V lost 8 bases to trimming and J lost 6 bases, with 10 bases between them. Germline V gene data show CDR1 as MNHNS and CDR2 as SASEGT. The CDR3 region is CASSLSHGYTF. As DNA, the CDR3 is TGTGCCAGCTCGCTAAGCCATGGCTACACCTTC.

J is TRBJ2-1 and V is TRBV5-1; 9 bases agree with TRBD2. Germline V gives CDR1 SGHRS, CDR2 YFSETQ. There are 15 residues in the CDR3. The V segment lost 6 bases and the J segment 4 bases; nucleotides outside the gene matches: 8. The CDR3 spells CASMDGTSKYNEQFF. The CDR3 DNA follows: TGCGCCAGCATGGATGGGACTAGCAAGTACAATGAGCAGTTCTTC.

The chain uses TRBV7-2 and TRBJ1-3, with D unclear. Trimming removed 1 base from V and 0 bases from J, with 10 bases in between. Germline lookup yields CDR1 SGHTA and CDR2 FQGNSA. The CDR3 contains 16 residues. CDR3 in DNA: TGTGCCAGCAGCTTAGAGGGCTCAGTCTCTGGAAACACCATATATTTT. This codes for CASSLEGSVSGNTIYF.

This chain links TRBV30 with TRBJ2-2; the D is unclear. Trimming removed 4 bases from V and 3 bases from J, with 12 bases in between. The CDR3 consists of 14 residues. Germline CDR1 is GTSNPN and CDR2 is SVGIG (reference sequence). The CDR3 loop reads CAWKRNSYTGELFF. The CDR3 nucleotides are TGTGCCTGGAAAAGGAACTCCTACACCGGGGAGCTGTTTTTT.

V usage is TRBV2 and J usage is TRBJ2-3, with 15 bases that match TRBD2. From germline, CDR1 is SNHLY and CDR2 FYNNEI. The CDR3 length is 16 residues. The ends lost 6 bases at V and 0 bases at J; junction bases unmatched: 1. The CDR3 loop is CASRGTSGRSTDTQYF. As DNA, the CDR3 is TGTGCCAGCAGAGGGACTAGCGGGAGGAGCACAGATACGCAGTATTTT.

This clone is a singleton in its sample. The chain employs TRBV7-6 and TRBJ2-1, with D maybe TRBD2 (5 bases). The CDR3 totals 17 residues. Germline values: CDR1 SGHVS, CDR2 FNYEAQ. Trimming took 3 bases from V and 2 from J, leaving 17 bases between them. The DNA for the CDR3 is TGTGCCAGCAGCTTTGAACCCCCCGCCGGGACCTACAATGAGCAGTTCTTC. Its translation: CASSFEPPAGTYNEQFF.

The chain joins TRBV12-5 to TRBJ2-1, with TRBD2 identical over 12 bases. CDR1 is LGHNT, CDR2 FRNRAP, per germline. CDR3 length: 17 amino acids. V was pared by 5 bases and J by 7 bases, with 12 bases of the junction left unmatched. CDR3 DNA sequence: TGTGCTAGTGGTCCCTCCCTCCAGACTAGCGGGAGTAATGAGCAGTTCTTC. Its translation is CASGPSLQTSGSNEQFF.